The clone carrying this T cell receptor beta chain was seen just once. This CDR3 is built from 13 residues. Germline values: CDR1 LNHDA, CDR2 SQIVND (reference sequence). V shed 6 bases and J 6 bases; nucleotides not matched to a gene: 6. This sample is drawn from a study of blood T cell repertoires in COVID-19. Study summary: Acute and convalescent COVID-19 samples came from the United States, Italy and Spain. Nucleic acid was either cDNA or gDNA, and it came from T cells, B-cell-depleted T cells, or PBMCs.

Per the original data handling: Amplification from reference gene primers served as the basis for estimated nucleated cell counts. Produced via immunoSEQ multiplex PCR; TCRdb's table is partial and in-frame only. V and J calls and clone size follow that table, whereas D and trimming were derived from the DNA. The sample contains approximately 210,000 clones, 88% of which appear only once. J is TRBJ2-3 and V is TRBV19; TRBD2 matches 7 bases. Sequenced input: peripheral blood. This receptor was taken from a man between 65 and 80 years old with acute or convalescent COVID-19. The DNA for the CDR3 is TGTGCCAGTAGAGAGCGGGGAAGGGATACGCAGTATTTT. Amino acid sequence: CASRERGRDTQYF.